This T cell receptor (beta chain) was identified in a study of blood T cell repertoires in COVID-19. TCRdb's copy holds only in-frame clones and misses some; the assay was immunoSEQ multiplex PCR. The top ten clones hold roughly 9.4% of a sample with roughly 300,000 clones, about four fifths of them seen once. The V gene end was trimmed by 5 bases and the J gene end by 5 bases; junction bases not matched to a gene: 4. CDR1 and CDR2 (germline): MDHEN, SYDVKM. CDR3 length: 14 residues. This sequence was found in a woman aged 45 to 65 who had recovered from COVID-19. Sequenced: peripheral blood. The genes are TRBV28 and TRBJ1-1, with 11 bases aligning to TRBD1. The CDR3 reads CASSTGTGGTEAFF. CDR3 DNA sequence: TGTGCCAGCAGTACCGGGACAGGGGGAACTGAAGCTTTCTTT.